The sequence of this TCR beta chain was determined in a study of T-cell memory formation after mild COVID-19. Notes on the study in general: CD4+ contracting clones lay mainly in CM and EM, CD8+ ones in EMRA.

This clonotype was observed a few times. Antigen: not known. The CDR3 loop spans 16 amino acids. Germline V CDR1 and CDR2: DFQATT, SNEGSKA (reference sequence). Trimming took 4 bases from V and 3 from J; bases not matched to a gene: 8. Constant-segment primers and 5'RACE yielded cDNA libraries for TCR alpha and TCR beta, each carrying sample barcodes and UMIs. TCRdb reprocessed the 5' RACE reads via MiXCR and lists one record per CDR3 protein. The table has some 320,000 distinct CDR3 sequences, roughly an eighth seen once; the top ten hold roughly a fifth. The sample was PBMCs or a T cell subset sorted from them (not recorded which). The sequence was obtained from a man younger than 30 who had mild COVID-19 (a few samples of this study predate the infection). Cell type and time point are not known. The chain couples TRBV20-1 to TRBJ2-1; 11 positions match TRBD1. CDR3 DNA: TGCAGTGCTACCCGACCGGGACAGGGGGACTACAATGAGCAGTTCTTC. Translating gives CSATRPGQGDYNEQFF.